Listed below are T cell receptor beta chains from one sample, sequenced in a study of response to subunit inactivated influenza vaccine. TCRdb ran MiXCR on the RT-PCR reads and lists one entry per CDR3 protein. The table has about 520,000 distinct CDR3 sequences, approximately 7.3% seen once. The material was PBMCs from blood, obtained around 2 years after vaccination. The receptors here all came from a man in his fifties or sixties who received an inactivated influenza vaccine. Both conserved end residues are part of each CDR3. D genes are given only for firm matches. For some rows the clone size is stated as once, few or many, or as a class when expanded; others skip it.

abundance	d_gene	v_gene	j_gene	CDR3nt	CDR3aa
few	.	TRBV28	TRBJ1-6	TGTGCCAGCAGCTCTTCGGTTAATGCACCCCTCCACTTT	CASSSSVNAPLHF
many	.	TRBV7-9	TRBJ1-1	TGTGCCAGCAGCCCACGTTCCCTAACTGAAGTGAACACTGAAGCTTTCTTT	CASSPRSLTEVNTEAFF
few	.	TRBV12-3/TRBV12-4	TRBJ1-2	TGTGCCAGCAGTTTATACAGCGGGGGGTCTAACTATGGCTACACCTTC	CASSLYSGGSNYGYTF
.	.	TRBV7-9	TRBJ1-2	TGTGCCAGCAGCTTAGGAACCAGAGCTTATGGCTACACCTTC	CASSLGTRAYGYTF
few	.	TRBV28	TRBJ2-1	TGTGCCAGCAGTTATTCTAGCTGGCGCTCCAATGAGCAGTTCTTC	CASSYSSWRSNEQFF
few	TRBD2	TRBV7-2	TRBJ2-3	TGTGCCAGCAGCCGGGGCGGGAGGGCCGGAGATACGCAGTATTTT	CASSRGGRAGDTQYF
few	.	TRBV20-1	TRBJ2-2	TGCAGTGCCCGGAGAGCAGCGAACACCGGGGAGCTGTTTTTT	CSARRAANTGELFF
many	TRBD1	TRBV30	TRBJ1-2	TGTGCCAGAACGAGGACAGGGCGGATTGAGCCCTATGGCTACACCTTC	CARTRTGRIEPYGYTF
few	TRBD1	TRBV27	TRBJ1-4	TGTGCCAGCAGTTTATGGAAGGGGACAGGGCTCCAAAAACTGTTTTTT	CASSLWKGTGLQKLFF
many	TRBD1	TRBV20-1	TRBJ2-1	TGCAGTGCTACTGTCCCGGGACAGGGACCCGGGCAGTTCTTC	CSATVPGQGPGQFF
many	.	TRBV6-5	TRBJ1-5	TGTGCCAGCAGTTACTCGAATCGCCAGCCCCAGCATTTT	CASSYSNRQPQHF
few	TRBD2	TRBV9	TRBJ2-1	TGTGCCAGCAGCGTAGCTCCTAGCGGGAGGACGGATGAGCAGTTCTTC	CASSVAPSGRTDEQFF
.	.	TRBV12-3/TRBV12-4	TRBJ2-7	TGTGCCAGCAGGGCCACGGGCTACGAGCAGTACTTC	CASRATGYEQYF
few	TRBD2	TRBV9	TRBJ2-3	TGTGCCAGCAGCGCGGGGGGGTTCCGCGGAGATACGCAGTATTTT	CASSAGGFRGDTQYF
many	TRBD1	TRBV27	TRBJ1-1	TGTGCCAGCAGTCCCCACACAGGGGTCTCTGAAGCTTTCTTT	CASSPHTGVSEAFF